The clone carrying this T cell receptor beta chain was seen only once. Source study methods: With immunoSEQ giving junction-only sequences and no quality scores, filtering differed. TCRdb's table, derived via immunoSEQ multiplex PCR, lists solely in-frame clones and lacks some. The D gene and trimming were derived from the DNA, and the V and J assignments and clone size from that table. The sample contains about 700,000 clones, about 74% of which appear only once. The CDR3 has 16 residues. V shed 1 base and J 1 base; nucleotides not matched to a gene: 4. The germline V gene has CDR1 MGHRA and CDR2 YSYEKL. The source of the sample is a study of shared clonotypes between healthy human individuals. Study summary: The study used three CD4 naive, three CD4 memory, two CD8 naive and one CD8 memory plate per donor.

The sequence came from a woman aged 25 to 39 in good health. The sequenced sample consisted of memory CD4+ T cells sorted from blood. Noted subset: CD45RA-negative fraction. The chain has TRBV4-1 and TRBJ2-1; 7 bases align to TRBD2. CDR3 residues: CASSQAGLRSYNEQFF. CDR3 DNA sequence: TGCGCCAGCAGCCAAGCGGGACTAAGGTCCTACAATGAGCAGTTCTTC.